The 28 T cell receptor beta chains presented below share a single source sample, sequenced in a study of tissue T cells after allogeneic stem cell transplantation. Some clones are missing from TCRdb's copy, which holds only in-frame ones; the method was immunoSEQ multiplex PCR. The sample shows under 5,500 clones, under 60% of them seen only once. As for time point: mouse harvest day 14 after allogeneic transplant. Tail vein injection delivered 10^7 T-cell-depleted bone marrow cells and 10^6 splenic CD5+ T cells. The material sequenced was gut tissue. Receptors were obtained from a female BALB/c mouse given C57BL/6 T cells with graft-versus-host disease after an allogeneic hematopoietic cell transplant.

Turning to this clone: Gene names refer to mouse genes. The read ends 1 residue shy of where the CDR3 ends; the end is completed using the germline J gene. The chain recombines TRBV3 with TRBJ2-7; TRBD2 matches 7 bases. The CDR3 totals 14 residues. Per germline, CDR1 SNHLY and CDR2 FYNGKV (reference sequence). After removal of 2 bases from V and 0 bases from J, the junction contained 1 base not matched to a gene. CDR3 region: CASSLLGVSYEQYF. The sequenced part of the CDR3 DNA is TGTGCCAGCAGCTTACTGGGGGTCTCCTATGAACAGTAC. Full variable domain (missing parts from reference TRBV3 and TRBJ2-7): GPKVLQIPSHQIIDMGQMVTLNCDPVSNHLYFYWYKQILGQQMEFLVNFYNGKVMEKSKLFKDQFSVERPDGSYFTLKIQPTALEDSAVYFCASSLLGVSYEQYFGPGTRLTVL.

Comments on this clone: Mouse germline and gene names are used. The read is 1 residue too short to cover the CDR3 end, so that end is filled in from the germline J gene. The genes are TRBV26 and TRBJ2-5; D unresolved. V shed 3 bases and J shed 3 bases, with 4 bases lying between them. From germline, CDR1 is KGHPV and CDR2 FQNQEV (reference sequence). The CDR3 totals 12 residues. CDR3 protein: CASSLLQDTQYF. The CDR3 DNA, read in part, is TGTGCCAGCAGTCTCTTGCAAGACACCCAGTAC.

This clone appeared a few times. The gene symbols are mouse symbols. With the read ending 1 residue before the CDR3 end, the germline J gene is used to fill in that end. The chain is built from TRBV13-1 and TRBJ2-1; TRBD2 might be the D (6 bases). This CDR3 has 16 residues. CDR1 is NSHNY, CDR2 SYGAGN, per germline. V was trimmed by 1 base and J by 1 base, leaving 12 bases between them. This CDR3 is CASSDRAGANYAEQFF. The CDR3 DNA, read in part, is TGTGCCAGCAGTGATAGGGCTGGGGCGAACTATGCTGAGCAGTTC.

On this clone itself: Germline and genes: mouse. Read sequence stops 1 residue before the CDR3 end, and the germline J gene provides the missing end. V usage is TRBV19 and J usage is TRBJ1-5, with a weak D call TRBD1 (5 bases). The CDR3 extends over 13 amino acids. The germline CDR1 and CDR2 sequences are FNHDT and SITEND (reference sequence). The V end lost 5 bases, the J end lost 0 bases, and 6 bases lay between the germline ends. The CDR3 loop is CASRGLNNQAPLF. The CDR3 DNA, read in part, is TGTGCCAGCAGGGGACTTAACAACCAGGCTCCGCTT.

As regards this clone: The germline and genes are mouse ones. The read falls 1 residue short of the CDR3 end, and the missing part is taken from the germline J gene. This chain uses TRBV12-1 with TRBJ1-2, with 10 bases fitting TRBD1. Germline lookup yields CDR1 SGHSN and CDR2 HYEKVE. The CDR3 consists of 14 residues. After removal of 4 bases from V and 4 bases from J, the junction contained 5 bases not matched to a gene. The part of the CDR3 DNA that was read is TGTGCCAGCTCCCGGGGACAGGGGACCTCCGACTACACC. Translation: CASSRGQGTSDYT. From start to end, the CDR3 is CASSRGQGTSDYTF.

This clone occurred a few times. The germline and genes are mouse ones. The read gets to within 1 residue of the CDR3 end, and the germline J gene fills in the rest. The rearrangement links TRBV19 to TRBJ2-1, with TRBD2 matching over 13 bases. Germline V lookup: CDR1 FNHDT, CDR2 SITEND (reference sequence). V lost 3 bases, J lost 1 base, and 7 bases stayed unmatched. This CDR3 contains 18 residues. The CDR3 bases that were read are TGTGCCAGCAGTACCCCGGGACTGGGGGGGTCGAACTATGCTGAGCAGTTC. This codes for CASSTPGLGGSNYAEQF. In full, the CDR3 is CASSTPGLGGSNYAEQFF.

Concerning this clone itself: Mouse germline and gene names are used. CDR3 region: CASAGGYEQYF. The covered CDR3 bases are TGTGCCAGCGCTGGGGGGTATGAACAGTAC. The gene calls are TRBV12-1 and TRBJ2-7; 8 bases line up with TRBD2. Read sequence stops 1 residue before the CDR3 end, and the germline J gene provides the missing end. The CDR3 is 11 residues long. Germline CDR1 and CDR2: SGHSN and HYEKVE. The trim removed 6 bases at V and 4 bases at J, leaving 1 base unmatched.

There are a few counts of this clone. Any gene name here is a mouse gene name. The read gets to within 1 residue of the CDR3 end, and the germline J gene fills in the rest. In the same sample, other DNA sequences code for this CDR3. This chain uses TRBV26 with TRBJ2-7, with 7 bases aligning to TRBD1. Germline-derived CDR1 and CDR2 are KGHPV and FQNQEV (reference sequence). The CDR3 is 12 residues long. Trimming removed 2 bases from V and 5 bases from J; junction bases left unmatched: 0. The CDR3 sequence is CASSLTGDEQYF. The sequenced CDR3 bases are TGTGCCAGCAGTCTGACAGGGGATGAACAGTAC.

This clone showed up just a few times. The genes are named according to mouse. The missing CDR3 end, 1 residue past where the read stops, is filled in from the germline J gene. V and J are TRBV5 and TRBJ2-2; D gene uncertain. The CDR3 has 16 amino acids. Deletions cut 0 bases from V and 0 bases from J, with 8 bases between. Germline CDR1 is LGHNA and CDR2 is YNLKQL (reference sequence). CDR3 in amino acids: CASSQDNNANTGQLYF. The sequenced CDR3 bases are TGTGCCAGCAGCCAAGATAACAATGCAAACACCGGGCAGCTCTAC.

This clone came up once. Gene and germline names: mouse. The CDR3 is cut off 1 residue early in the read; its end comes from the germline J gene. The V and J genes are TRBV13-3 and TRBJ2-5; 9 nucleotides line up with TRBD1. This CDR3 has 14 amino acids. Per germline, CDR1 NNHDY and CDR2 SYVADS. Unmatched junction bases numbered 5, after V lost 4 bases and J lost 5 bases. The CDR3 sequence: CASSPDRGTDTQYF. CDR3 DNA, as far as it was read: TGTGCCAGCAGTCCAGACAGGGGGACAGACACCCAGTAC.

This clone was seen more than once but under ten times. Mouse gene names apply. Coverage ceases 1 residue before the CDR3 finishes, and the germline J gene fills in the end. The chain has TRBV4 and TRBJ1-6; D is perhaps TRBD1 (6 bases). TRBJ1-6 counts as an open reading frame of uncertain function. The germline V and J ends were trimmed by 5 bases and 3 bases, with 8 bases remaining between them. The CDR3 covers 14 residues. CDR1 LGHDT and CDR2 YNNKQL come from the germline V gene (reference sequence). Partial CDR3 DNA: TGTGCCAGCAGCGGGACATTCTATAATTCGCCCCTCTAC. The encoded protein is CASSGTFYNSPLY. The whole CDR3 is CASSGTFYNSPLYF.

On this clone itself: Gene names follow the mouse nomenclature. The sequence runs out 1 residue before the end of the CDR3; the remainder is reconstructed from the germline J gene. The chain joins TRBV26 to TRBJ2-7, with 9 bases aligning to TRBD2. J gave up 0 bases and V 2 bases, and 2 bases lay outside the gene matches. The germline V gene encodes CDR1 KGHPV and CDR2 FQNQEV (reference sequence). This CDR3 region has 15 residues. CDR3 DNA, as far as it was read: TGTGCCAGCAGTCTGACGACTGGGGGCTCCTATGAACAGTAC. This codes for CASSLTTGGSYEQY. The complete CDR3 sequence is CASSLTTGGSYEQYF. Full variable domain (missing parts from reference TRBV26 and TRBJ2-7): NSKVIQTPRYLVKGQGQKAKMRCIPEKGHPVVFWYQQNKNNEFKFLINFQNQEVLQQIDMTEKRFSAECPSNSPCSLEIQSSEAGDSALYLCASSLTTGGSYEQYFGPGTRLTVL.

Turning to this clone: Germline and genes: mouse. Coverage ceases 1 residue before the CDR3 finishes, and the germline J gene fills in the end. This sequence joins TRBV12-1 and TRBJ2-7; 7 nucleotides line up with TRBD2. The V segment lost 2 bases and the J segment 5 bases; nucleotides outside the gene matches: 2. CDR1 is SGHSN, CDR2 HYEKVE, per germline. The CDR3 is 12 residues long. CDR3 sequence reads: CASSHLGDEQYF. The CDR3 bases that were read are TGTGCCAGCTCTCATCTGGGGGATGAACAGTAC.

A remark on this clone: Mouse gene names apply. Read data end 1 residue before the CDR3 end; the end is taken from the germline J gene. The genes are TRBV26 and TRBJ2-3, with TRBD2 identical over 8 bases. This CDR3 is 16 amino acids long. The germline CDR1 and CDR2 sequences are KGHPV and FQNQEV (reference sequence). The ends lost 4 bases at V and 0 bases at J; junction bases unmatched: 6. The CDR3 bases that were read are TGTGCCAGCAGTCAGGGCCTGGGGGGTAGTGCAGAAACGCTGTAT. Translating gives CASSQGLGGSAETLY. The full CDR3 sequence reads CASSQGLGGSAETLYF.

This clone was seen more than once but under ten times. The germline and genes are mouse ones. The CDR3 end is not reached by the read, which stops 1 residue before it; the germline J gene fills it in. The rearrangement uses TRBV31 and TRBJ2-7; 10 nucleotides match TRBD2. There are 13 residues in the CDR3. The ends lost 2 bases at V and 4 bases at J; junction bases unmatched: 2. CDR1 and CDR2 (germline): GKSSPN, SITVG. The sequenced CDR3 bases are TGTGCCTGGAGTTACTGGGGGGGTTATGAACAGTAC. It codes for CAWSYWGGYEQY. Given in full, the CDR3 is CAWSYWGGYEQYF. Full variable domain (missing parts from reference TRBV31 and TRBJ2-7): AQTIHQWPVAEIKAVGSPLSLGCTIKGKSSPNLYWYWQATGGTLQQLFYSITVGQVESVVQLNLSASRPKDDQFILSTEKLLLSHSGFYLCAWSYWGGYEQYFGPGTRLTVL.

Worth noting for this clone: Gene names are mouse gene names. Read sequence stops 1 residue before the CDR3 end, and the germline J gene provides the missing end. The chain couples TRBV26 to TRBJ1-6; D gene uncertain. TRBJ1-6 is recorded as an ORF, its role being uncertain. There are 13 residues in the CDR3. Germline CDR1 is KGHPV and CDR2 is FQNQEV (reference sequence). With 2 bases removed from V and 6 bases from J, the gap between germline ends came to 5 bases. The DNA read from the CDR3 is TGTGCCAGCAGTCTGGAGGGTAATTCGCCCCTCTAC. Translated: CASSLEGNSPLY. The CDR3, in full, reads CASSLEGNSPLYF.

As to this clone: Gene names and germline match the mouse. The sequenced fragment ends 1 residue before the CDR3 boundary, so the rest is inferred from the germline J gene. This sequence joins TRBV26 and TRBJ2-4; D is unresolved. Trimming cost V 2 bases and J 0 bases, with 6 bases left between them. Germline values: CDR1 KGHPV, CDR2 FQNQEV (reference sequence). CDR3 length: 14 residues. CDR3 sequence reads: CASSLRQSQNTLYF. CDR3 DNA (partial): TGTGCCAGCAGTCTGCGACAAAGTCAAAACACCTTGTAC.

With respect to this clone: The gene names here belong to mouse. The read ends 1 residue shy of where the CDR3 ends; the end is completed using the germline J gene. The chain combines TRBV13-3 with TRBJ1-2; possibly TRBD1 for D (6 bases). V dropped 0 bases and J dropped 4 bases, with 7 bases sitting between them. CDR1 is NNHDY, CDR2 SYVADS, per germline. This CDR3 contains 13 residues. CDR3: CASSDGGGSDYTF. Partial CDR3 DNA: TGTGCCAGCAGTGATGGAGGGGGCTCCGACTACACC.

Remarks on this clone: Each gene name is a mouse one. From the germline J gene comes the end of the CDR3, since the read stops 1 residue before it. This chain uses TRBV23 with TRBJ2-1; TRBD2 is the table's D call and was not checked against the DNA. CDR1 KGHTA and CDR2 FQNQQP come from the germline V gene. The CDR3 sequence is 14 residues long. The CDR3 region is CSSRRTGGEAEQFF. The CDR3 DNA, read in part, is TGCTCCAGCAGGCGTACTGGGGGGGAGGCTGAGCAGTTC.

With regard to this clone: Mouse gene names and germline throughout. The CDR3 end lies 1 residue beyond the end of the read and is filled in from the germline J gene. The chain is built from TRBV4 and TRBJ2-7, with 11 bases lining up with TRBD2. Per the germline V gene, CDR1 is LGHDT and CDR2 is YNNKQL (reference sequence). There are 14 residues in the CDR3. Unmatched junction bases numbered 3, after V lost 4 bases and J lost 4 bases. The sequenced part of the CDR3 DNA is TGTGCCAGCAGCTCCCGGGACTGGGGGTATGAACAGTAC. Translated: CASSSRDWGYEQY. The entire CDR3 sequence reads CASSSRDWGYEQYF.

This clone was observed a single time. The genes are named according to mouse. The read is 1 residue too short to cover the CDR3 end, so that end is filled in from the germline J gene. The genes are TRBV15 and TRBJ1-1, with 7 bases matching TRBD1. The CDR3 runs to 13 residues. V lost 3 bases and J lost 7; bases outside the gene matches: 5. Germline V gene sequence: CDR1 SGHND, CDR2 FRSKSL. The part of the CDR3 DNA that was read is TGTGCCAGCAGTTTCTGGCAGGGGGGAGAAGTCTTC. Residues: CASSFWQGGEVF. The CDR3 in its entirety is CASSFWQGGEVFF.

Remarks on this clone: The gene names here belong to mouse. The read is 1 residue too short to cover the CDR3 end, so that end is filled in from the germline J gene. The V and J genes are TRBV26 and TRBJ1-2, with D possibly being TRBD1 (5 bases). The CDR3 has 13 residues. V lost 4 bases and J 4 bases, leaving 10 bases between the germline ends. Germline CDR1 and CDR2: KGHPV and FQNQEV (reference sequence). Incomplete CDR3 DNA: TGTGCCAGCAGTCGGGGGAGTGGCTCCGACTACACC. Encoded protein: CASSRGSGSDYT. The complete CDR3 protein is CASSRGSGSDYTF.

This clone appeared a few times. Mouse gene names apply. Sequencing ends 1 residue short of the CDR3 end; the germline J gene provides the rest. The V call is TRBV23, the J call TRBJ2-1; TRBD2, as called in the table, went unchecked against the DNA. The CDR3 sequence is 15 residues long. Germline V gene data show CDR1 as KGHTA and CDR2 as FQNQQP. The sequenced CDR3 bases are TGCTCCAGCAGTCAAAGGGACTGGGGGGTTGCTGAGCAGTTC. This gives the protein CSSSQRDWGVAEQF. The entire CDR3 protein reads CSSSQRDWGVAEQFF. The full variable domain, its missing parts supplied by reference TRBV23 and TRBJ2-1, is DAAVTQKPRYLIKMKGQEAEMKCIPEKGHTAVFWYQQKQSKELKFLIYFQNQQPLDQIDMVKERFSAVCPSSSLCSLGIRTCEAEDSALYLCSSSQRDWGVAEQFFGPGTRLTVL.

As concerns this clone: Germline is not matched at one junction end, which may reflect a read error. These gene names are mouse names. The read terminates 1 residue before the CDR3 end, so the remaining end is supplied by the germline J gene. The chain joins TRBV19 to TRBJ1-4; D gene uncertain. This CDR3 is 15 amino acids long. CDR1 is FNHDT, CDR2 SITEND, per germline (reference sequence). CDR3 residues: CASTINALSNERLFF. Incomplete CDR3 DNA: TGTGCCAGCACTATAAACGCCCTTTCCAACGAAAGATTATTT.

A remark on this clone: Germline and genes: mouse. The CDR3 spells CASSSLTGYEQYF. CDR3 DNA, as far as it was read: TGTGCCAGCAGCTCCCTGACAGGCTATGAACAGTAC. This chain joins TRBV26 and TRBJ2-7, with D perhaps matching TRBD1 (6 bases). The read finishes 1 residue shy of the CDR3 end, and the germline J gene is used to complete it. CDR3 length: 13 residues. Trimming left V 6 bases short and J 3 bases short, with 12 bases between. Germline loops: CDR1 KGHPV, CDR2 FQNQEV (reference sequence).

This clone was found once. Genes and germline are mouse. The missing CDR3 end, 1 residue past where the read stops, is filled in from the germline J gene. The V and J genes are TRBV24 and TRBJ2-7, with 7 bases aligning to TRBD1. The V gene's germline CDR1 is KGHTA and CDR2 FRNEEI. This CDR3 has 12 residues. The junction had 1 base not matched to a gene; V was cut back by 6 bases and J by 2 bases. CDR3 protein: CASSGTAYEQYF. The sequenced CDR3 bases are TGTGCCAGCAGCGGGACAGCCTATGAACAGTAC.

Only a few counts were recorded for this clone. Here the gene names and germline are mouse. The CDR3 end is not reached by the read, which stops 1 residue before it; the germline J gene fills it in. The chain is built from TRBV26 and TRBJ2-3; D is uncertain. V was pared by 6 bases and J by 0 bases, with 4 bases between. CDR1 is KGHPV, CDR2 FQNQEV, per germline (reference sequence). This CDR3 is built from 12 residues. CDR3 loop: CASSHSAETLYF. The sequenced CDR3 bases are TGTGCCAGCAGCCATAGTGCAGAAACGCTGTAT.

By sample share, this clone is medium-sized. The gene names here belong to mouse. The CDR3 end lies 1 residue beyond the end of the read and is filled in from the germline J gene. This chain uses TRBV5 with TRBJ2-4; perhaps TRBD2 as D (5 bases). Trimming removed 0 bases from V and 0 bases from J, with 10 bases in between. Germline values: CDR1 LGHNA, CDR2 YNLKQL (reference sequence). This CDR3 has 16 residues. The CDR3 protein is CASSQDWAGSQNTLYF. CDR3 DNA (partial): TGTGCCAGCAGCCAAGACTGGGCGGGAAGTCAAAACACCTTGTAC.